This T cell receptor (beta chain) was profiled in a study of blood T cells in healthy people across ages. As regards this clonotype: What it binds is not known.

The V gene's germline CDR1 is DFQATT and CDR2 SNEGSKA (reference sequence). V lost 4 bases, J lost 0 bases, and 13 bases lay in between. This CDR3 is built from 15 residues. A second PCR, run for roughly 7 to 12 cycles, used a sample-barcoded 5' primer plus a J-beta primer mix. Researchers report that a template-switch adaptor with 12 random nucleotides tagged each cDNA molecule. TCRdb re-analysed the 5' RACE reads in MiXCR, keeping a single row per CDR3 protein. Among more than 1 million distinct CDR3 sequences, 40% to 55% were seen once, and the ten largest hold approximately 19%. Study conclusions and caveats: Versus aged donors, long-lived donors had higher diversity and more naive CD4+ cells. Age brought a roughly linear fall in TCR beta diversity measured per million T cells.

The sequenced sample consisted of blood. The J gene is TRBJ1-5, the V gene TRBV20-1; D might be TRBD1 (5 bases). This TCR derives from a woman aged 60-70 years in good health. CDR3 in DNA: TGCAGTGCTAAGAGGGGCCCGAATAGCAATCAGCCCCAGCATTTT. Residues: CSAKRGPNSNQPQHF.